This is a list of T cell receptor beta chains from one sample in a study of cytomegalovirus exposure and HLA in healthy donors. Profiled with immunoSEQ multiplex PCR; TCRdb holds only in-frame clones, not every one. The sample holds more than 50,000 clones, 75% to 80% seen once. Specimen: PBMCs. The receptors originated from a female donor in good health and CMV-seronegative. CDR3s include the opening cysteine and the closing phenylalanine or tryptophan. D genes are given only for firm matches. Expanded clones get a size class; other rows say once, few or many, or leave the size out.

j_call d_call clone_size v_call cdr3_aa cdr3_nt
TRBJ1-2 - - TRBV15 CATSRDIGGYTF TGTGCCACCAGCAGAGATATCGGTGGCTACACCTTC
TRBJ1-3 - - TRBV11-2 CASSPLTGRGNTIYF TGTGCCAGCAGCCCCCTGACAGGCCGGGGAAACACCATATATTTT
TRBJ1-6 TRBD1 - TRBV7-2 CASSLVGTGIGNNSPLHF TGTGCCAGCAGCTTAGTCGGGACAGGGATCGGAAATAATTCACCCCTCCACTTT
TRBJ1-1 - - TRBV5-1 CASSLRARGNTEAFF TGCGCCAGCAGCTTGCGGGCCAGGGGTAACACTGAAGCTTTCTTT
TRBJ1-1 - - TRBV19 CASTLGGTEAFF TGTGCCAGTACCCTTGGGGGGACTGAAGCTTTCTTT
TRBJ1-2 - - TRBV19 CASSVDTSNYGYTF TGTGCCAGTAGTGTGGACACATCTAACTATGGCTACACCTTC
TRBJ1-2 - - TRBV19 CASRGRGNYGYPF TGTGCCAGTAGAGGTCGGGGAAACTATGGCTACCCCTTC
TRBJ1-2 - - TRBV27 CASSLSEGYGYTF TGTGCCAGCAGTTTATCAGAGGGTTATGGCTACACCTTC
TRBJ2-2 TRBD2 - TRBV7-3 CASSPILAGGTGELFF TGTGCCAGCAGCCCAATACTAGCGGGAGGGACCGGGGAGCTGTTTTTT
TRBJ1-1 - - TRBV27 CASRLIQGNTEAFF TGTGCCAGCAGGTTGATACAGGGGAACACTGAAGCTTTCTTT
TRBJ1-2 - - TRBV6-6 CASIPLQGRGYGYTF TGTGCCAGCATTCCACTGCAGGGACGGGGGTATGGCTACACCTTC
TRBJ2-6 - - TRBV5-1 CASSPGGVGGASGANVLTF TGCGCCAGCAGCCCCGGGGGAGTAGGCGGGGCGTCCGGGGCCAACGTCCTGACTTTC
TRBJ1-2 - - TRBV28 CASSSQTGYGYTF TGTGCCAGCAGTTCTCAGACAGGCTATGGCTACACCTTC
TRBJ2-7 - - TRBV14 CASSPPGASLTYEQYF TGTGCCAGCAGCCCGCCAGGGGCTAGCCTCACCTACGAGCAGTACTTC
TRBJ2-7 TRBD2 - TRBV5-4 CASSPGLAGAGGDEQYF TGTGCCAGCAGCCCGGGACTAGCGGGAGCCGGAGGTGACGAGCAGTACTTC
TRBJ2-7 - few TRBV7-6 CASRGDGGEQYF TGTGCCAGCAGAGGGGACGGGGGCGAGCAGTACTTC
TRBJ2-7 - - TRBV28 CASRTGRGVYEQYF TGTGCCAGCAGGACAGGCAGGGGGGTTTACGAGCAGTACTTC
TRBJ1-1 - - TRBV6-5 CASSYRSLLGDTEAFF TGTGCCAGCAGTTACCGTTCCCTCCTAGGGGACACTGAAGCTTTCTTT
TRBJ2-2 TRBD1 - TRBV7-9 CASSRGPGTGPNTGELFF TGTGCCAGCAGCCGCGGTCCGGGGACAGGGCCGAACACCGGGGAGCTGTTTTTT
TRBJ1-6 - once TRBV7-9 CASSHPRSTGSPLHF TGTGCCAGCAGCCACCCTAGATCGACAGGTTCACCCCTCCACTTT
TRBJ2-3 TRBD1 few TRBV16 CASSQVIAGGADTQYF TGTGCCAGCAGCCAAGTTATTGCAGGGGGCGCAGATACGCAGTATTTT
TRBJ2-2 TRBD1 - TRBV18 CASSPAGQGTNTGELFF TGTGCCAGCTCACCTGCCGGACAGGGAACGAACACCGGGGAGCTGTTTTTT
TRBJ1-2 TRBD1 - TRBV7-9 CASSSSGQGVYGYTF TGTGCCAGCAGCTCCTCCGGACAGGGAGTCTATGGCTACACCTTC
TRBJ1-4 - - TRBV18 CASSADSYNEKLFF TGTGCCAGCTCAGCGGACAGCTATAATGAAAAACTGTTTTTT
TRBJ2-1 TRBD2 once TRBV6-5 CASRAGGGGYNEQFF TGTGCCAGCAGGGCAGGTGGCGGGGGCTACAATGAGCAGTTCTTC
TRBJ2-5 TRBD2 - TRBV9 CASSAQTSGQETQYF TGTGCCAGCAGCGCCCAGACTAGCGGGCAAGAGACCCAGTACTTC
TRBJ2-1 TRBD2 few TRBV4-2 CASSQEASGGGNEQFF TGTGCCAGCAGCCAAGAGGCCTCGGGAGGGGGCAATGAGCAGTTCTTC
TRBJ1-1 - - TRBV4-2 CASSQGTPGAGNTEAFF TGTGCCAGCAGCCAAGGGACCCCAGGGGCCGGAAACACTGAAGCTTTCTTT
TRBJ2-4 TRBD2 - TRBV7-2 CASSLHVTSLPLQNIQYF TGTGCCAGCAGCTTACACGTGACTAGCTTGCCGCTTCAAAACATTCAGTACTTC
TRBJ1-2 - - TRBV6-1 CAGQMDFYGYTF TGTGCCGGGCAGATGGATTTCTATGGCTACACCTTC
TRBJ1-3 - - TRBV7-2 CASSLSAGSGNTIYF TGTGCCAGCAGCTTATCCGCAGGCTCTGGAAACACCATATATTTT
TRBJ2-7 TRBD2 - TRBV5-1 CASSSSPRGAYEQYF TGCGCCAGCAGCTCGTCCCCACGGGGGGCCTACGAGCAGTACTTC
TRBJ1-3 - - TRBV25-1 CASSDGRELGNTIYF TGTGCCAGCAGTGACGGAAGGGAGTTAGGAAACACCATATATTTT
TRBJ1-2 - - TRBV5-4 CASSLDRGRNYGYTF TGTGCCAGCAGCTTAGATCGGGGTCGGAACTATGGCTACACCTTC
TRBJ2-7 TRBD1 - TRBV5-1 CASSLGDRAYEQYF TGCGCCAGCAGCTTGGGGGACAGAGCCTACGAGCAGTACTTC
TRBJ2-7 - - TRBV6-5 CASRTLANYEQYF TGTGCCAGCAGGACCCTAGCCAACTACGAGCAGTACTTC
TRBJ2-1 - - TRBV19 CASSMRSRYEQFF TGTGCCAGTAGTATGCGGTCGAGGTATGAGCAGTTCTTC
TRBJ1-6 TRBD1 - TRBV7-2 CASSARQGHNSPLHF TGTGCCAGCAGCGCGCGACAGGGACATAATTCACCCCTCCACTTT
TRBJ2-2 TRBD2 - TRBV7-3 CASSLSGGLNTGELFF TGTGCCAGCAGCTTGAGCGGGGGCCTGAACACCGGGGAGCTGTTTTTT
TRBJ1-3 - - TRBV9 CASTQEPSGNTIYF TGTGCCAGCACCCAGGAACCCTCTGGAAACACCATATATTTT
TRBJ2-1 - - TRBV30 CAWSVLHNEQFF TGTGCCTGGAGTGTTCTCCACAATGAGCAGTTCTTC
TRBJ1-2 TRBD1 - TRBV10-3 CAISDKTGDYGYTF TGTGCCATCAGTGATAAGACAGGGGACTATGGCTACACCTTC
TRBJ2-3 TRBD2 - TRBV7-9 CASSSGLARSTDTQYF TGTGCCAGCAGCTCGGGACTAGCGAGGAGCACAGATACGCAGTATTTT
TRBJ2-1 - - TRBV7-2 CASRGLYNEQFF TGTGCCAGCAGGGGGCTCTACAATGAGCAGTTCTTC
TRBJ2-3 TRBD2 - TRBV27 CASSLSASGGALTDTQYF TGTGCCAGCAGTTTATCGGCTAGCGGGGGGGCCTTGACAGATACGCAGTATTTT